This T cell receptor (beta chain) is from a study of molecular identifiers for immune sequencing clone quantification. Study-wide results and limits: For effector cells, clones above 20 RNA copies held over 99% of molecules; for naive cells, under 1%. Highly expanded clone sizes could be underestimated by identical TCR molecules sharing a barcode.

From germline, CDR1 is SQVTM and CDR2 ANQGSEA. J gave up 3 bases and V 3 bases, and 3 bases lay outside the gene matches. The CDR3 runs to 14 residues. Both previously described methods and listed TCR primers were employed to make bulk TCR libraries. TCRdb redid the calling of the PCR reads with MiXCR, one entry per CDR3 protein. The table records 600,000 to 650,000 distinct CDR3 sequences, about 20% of them present only once. As for this clonotype: Its specificity is not known.

Using a CD8+CD4-CCR7+CD45RA+ phenotype, naive CD8 T cells were sorted. Sample: naive CD8+ T cells from blood, with Jurkat cell RNA spiked in. The subset is: FACS-sorted CD8+CD4-CCR7+CD45RA+ naive T cells. The gene calls are TRBV29-1 and TRBJ2-1, with 9 bases that match TRBD2. The clonotype was recovered from a human donor in good health. Some libraries in this study had Jurkat cell RNA spiked in. Here the CDR3 reads CSVERGGVYNEQFF. The CDR3, as DNA: TGCAGCGTTGAGCGGGGGGGCGTCTACAATGAGCAGTTCTTC.